This T cell receptor beta chain was obtained from a study of control samples from healthy donors and cancer patients. Libraries were prepared by immunoSEQ multiplex PCR; TCRdb keeps only in-frame clonotypes and omits some of them. The sample carries 130,000 or so clones, over 75% recorded once. The junction had 5 bases not matched to a gene; V was cut back by 5 bases and J by 3 bases. The V gene's germline CDR1 is LNHDA and CDR2 SQIVND (reference sequence). The CDR3 loop spans 15 amino acids. The specimen sequenced was blood. The rearrangement uses TRBV19 and TRBJ1-4, with 8 nucleotides matching TRBD1. The receptor's source is a man in his 60s in good health. CDR3 sequence: CASSLRGLPNEKLFF. The DNA of the CDR3 is TGTGCCAGTAGTCTCAGGGGGCTGCCTAATGAAAAACTGTTTTTT.